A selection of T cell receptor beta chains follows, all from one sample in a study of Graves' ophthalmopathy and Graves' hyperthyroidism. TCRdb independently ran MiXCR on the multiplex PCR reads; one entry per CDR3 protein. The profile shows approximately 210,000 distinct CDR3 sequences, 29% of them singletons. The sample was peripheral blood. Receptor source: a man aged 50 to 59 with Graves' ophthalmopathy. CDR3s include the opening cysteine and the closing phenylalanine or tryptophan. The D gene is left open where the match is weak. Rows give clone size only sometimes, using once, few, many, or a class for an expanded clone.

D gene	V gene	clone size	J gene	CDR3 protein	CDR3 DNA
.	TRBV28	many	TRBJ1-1	CASSFEGEGGTEAFF	TGTGCCAGCAGTTTTGAGGGGGAAGGTGGGACTGAAGCTTTCTTT
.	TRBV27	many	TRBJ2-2	CASREGAWAGELFF	TGTGCCAGCAGGGAGGGAGCATGGGCCGGGGAGCTGTTTTTT
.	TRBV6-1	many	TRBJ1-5	CASRPPGTNQPQHF	TGTGCCAGCAGACCCCCCGGGACAAATCAGCCCCAGCATTTT
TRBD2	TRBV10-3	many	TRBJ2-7	CAISPGLAVSYEQYF	TGTGCCATCAGTCCCGGACTAGCGGTCTCCTACGAGCAGTACTTC
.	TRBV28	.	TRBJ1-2	CASSPRDSLYGYTF	TGTGCCAGCAGTCCCCGGGACTCACTTTATGGCTACACCTTC
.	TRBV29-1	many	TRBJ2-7	CSVEGDSYEQYF	TGCAGCGTTGAAGGAGACAGTTACGAGCAGTACTTC
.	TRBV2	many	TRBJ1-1	CASSESPGASTEAFF	TGTGCCAGCAGTGAATCCCCGGGGGCATCCACTGAAGCTTTCTTT
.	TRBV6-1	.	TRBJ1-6	CASSDRVQVYNSPLHF	TGTGCCAGCAGTGACAGGGTACAAGTTTATAATTCACCCCTCCACTTT
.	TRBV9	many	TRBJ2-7	CASSPNPSGVWEQYF	TGTGCCAGCAGCCCGAATCCCAGCGGAGTCTGGGAGCAGTACTTC
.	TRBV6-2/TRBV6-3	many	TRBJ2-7	CASSYSQVSYEQYF	TGTGCCAGCAGTTACTCACAGGTCTCCTACGAGCAGTACTTC
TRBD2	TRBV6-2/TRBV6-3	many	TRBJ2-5	CASSSTSGSSETQYF	TGTGCCAGCAGCTCAACTAGCGGGAGTAGCGAGACCCAGTACTTC
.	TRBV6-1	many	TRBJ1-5	CASSGDQPQHF	TGTGCCAGCAGTGGAGATCAGCCCCAGCATTTT
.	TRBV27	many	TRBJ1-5	CASSLTENQPQHF	TGTGCCAGCAGTTTGACGGAGAATCAGCCCCAGCATTTT
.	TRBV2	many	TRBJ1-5	CASSLEGEDQPQHF	TGTGCCAGCAGTTTGGAGGGGGAAGATCAGCCCCAGCATTTT
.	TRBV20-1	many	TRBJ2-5	CSARPQTGPETQYF	TGCAGTGCTAGACCCCAGACAGGACCAGAGACCCAGTACTTC
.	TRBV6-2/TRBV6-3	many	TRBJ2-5	CASRDPAPQETQYF	TGTGCCAGCAGAGACCCGGCCCCTCAAGAGACCCAGTACTTC
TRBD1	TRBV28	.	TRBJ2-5	CASSWTGKNQETQYF	TGTGCCAGCAGTTGGACAGGGAAAAACCAAGAGACCCAGTACTTC
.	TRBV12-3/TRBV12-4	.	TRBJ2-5	CASSLEAHQETQYF	TGTGCCAGCAGTTTGGAAGCACACCAAGAGACCCAGTACTTC
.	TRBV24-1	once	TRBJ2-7	CATSDFWLRGQYF	TGTGCCACCAGTGATTTTTGGCTCCGCGGGCAGTACTTC
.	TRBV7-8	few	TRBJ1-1	CASSYPGRNTEAFF	TGTGCCAGCAGCTACCCAGGGAGGAACACTGAAGCTTTCTTT
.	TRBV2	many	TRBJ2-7	CASSEGRLHEQYF	TGTGCCAGCAGTGAGGGTCGTTTACACGAGCAGTACTTC
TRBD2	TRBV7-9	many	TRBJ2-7	CASSSRLAGGEQYF	TGTGCCAGCAGCTCCCGACTAGCGGGAGGCGAGCAGTACTTC
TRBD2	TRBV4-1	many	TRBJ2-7	CASSHRVAGGLAYEQYF	TGCGCCAGCAGCCACCGAGTAGCGGGAGGATTAGCCTACGAGCAGTACTTC
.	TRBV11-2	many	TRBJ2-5	CASSLAHEETQYF	TGTGCCAGCAGCTTAGCCCACGAGGAGACCCAGTACTTC
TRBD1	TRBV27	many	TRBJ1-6	CASNLGTVNSPLHF	TGTGCCAGCAACCTCGGGACAGTTAATTCACCCCTCCACTTT
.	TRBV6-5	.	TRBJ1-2	CASSSDAGGGYTF	TGTGCCAGCAGTTCAGATGCCGGAGGTGGCTACACCTTC
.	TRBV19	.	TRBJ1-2	CASRGPVAGDNYGYTF	TGTGCCAGTAGAGGACCCGTGGCAGGGGATAACTATGGCTACACCTTC
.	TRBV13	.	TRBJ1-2	CASSSSQGYYGYTF	TGTGCCAGCAGCTCTTCACAGGGCTACTATGGCTACACCTTC
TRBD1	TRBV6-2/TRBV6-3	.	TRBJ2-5	CASSYSIPGQGNTQYF	TGTGCCAGCAGTTACTCGATTCCGGGACAGGGAAATACCCAGTACTTC
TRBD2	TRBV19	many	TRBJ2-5	CASTRTSGSYQETQYF	TGTGCCAGTACCAGGACTAGCGGGAGTTACCAAGAGACCCAGTACTTC
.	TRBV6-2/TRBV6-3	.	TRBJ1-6	CASSFGRYNSPLHF	TGTGCCAGCAGTTTTGGACGGTATAATTCACCCCTCCACTTT
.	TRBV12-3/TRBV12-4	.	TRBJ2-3	CASSLSGGRAADTQYF	TGTGCCAGCAGTCTATCAGGGGGGAGGGCCGCAGATACGCAGTATTTT
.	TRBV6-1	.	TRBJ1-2	CASGPTGRTNYGYTF	TGTGCCAGCGGGCCCACGGGACGGACTAACTATGGCTACACCTTC
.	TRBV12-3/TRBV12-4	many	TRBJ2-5	CASSLGGLRWDNQETQYF	TGTGCCAGCAGTTTAGGCGGCCTTAGGTGGGACAACCAAGAGACCCAGTACTTC
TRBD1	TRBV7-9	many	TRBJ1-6	CASSPVRTGASPLHF	TGTGCCAGCAGCCCGGTCCGGACAGGGGCTTCACCCCTCCACTTT
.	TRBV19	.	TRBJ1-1	CASSISRRVNTEAFF	TGTGCCAGTAGTATTTCCCGCAGAGTGAACACTGAAGCTTTCTTT
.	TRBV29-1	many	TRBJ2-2	CSVEDHREDRFGGELFF	TGCAGCGTTGAAGATCATAGGGAGGACAGGTTTGGCGGGGAGCTGTTTTTT
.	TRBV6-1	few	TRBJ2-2	CASSPLGGLNTGSCFF	.
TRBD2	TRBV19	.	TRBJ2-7	CASRLSGRANRGSYEQYF	TGTGCCAGTAGACTTAGCGGGAGGGCTAACCGAGGCTCCTACGAGCAGTACTTC
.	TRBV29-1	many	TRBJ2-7	CSVDRDTTYEQYF	TGCAGCGTTGATAGGGACACCACCTACGAGCAGTACTTC
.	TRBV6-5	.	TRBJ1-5	CASSHGENQPQHF	TGTGCCAGCAGTCACGGGGAGAATCAGCCCCAGCATTTT
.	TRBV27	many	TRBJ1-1	CASSLQQNTEAFF	TGTGCCAGCAGTTTACAGCAGAACACTGAAGCTTTCTTT
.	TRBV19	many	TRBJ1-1	CASTEGRSQIGTEAFF	TGTGCCAGTACAGAAGGAAGATCTCAGATCGGCACTGAAGCTTTCTTT
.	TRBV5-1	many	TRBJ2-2	CASSLGEDTGELFF	TGCGCCAGCAGCTTGGGCGAGGACACCGGGGAGCTGTTTTTT
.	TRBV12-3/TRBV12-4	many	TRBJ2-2	CAMGTSLTGELFF	TGTGCCATGGGGACAAGCCTAACCGGGGAGCTGTTTTTT
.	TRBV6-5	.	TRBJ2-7	CASSYSEGLVYEQYF	TGTGCCAGCAGTTACTCGGAAGGCTTGGTCTACGAGCAGTACTTC
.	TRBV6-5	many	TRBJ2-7	CASSPGEGYEQYF	TGTGCCAGCAGCCCAGGGGAGGGCTACGAGCAGTACTTC
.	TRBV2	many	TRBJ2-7	CASSERQSSPSSYEQYF	TGTGCCAGCAGTGAAAGGCAGAGCTCTCCTTCATCCTACGAGCAGTACTTC
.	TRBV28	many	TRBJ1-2	CASSPAVSNYGYTF	TGTGCCAGCAGCCCCGCGGTGAGCAACTATGGCTACACCTTC
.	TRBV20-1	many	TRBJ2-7	CSALNGLSYEQYF	TGCAGTGCTCTGAACGGGCTATCCTACGAGCAGTACTTC
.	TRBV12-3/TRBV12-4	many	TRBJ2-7	CASRGRWNYEQYF	TGTGCCAGCAGGGGACGGTGGAACTACGAGCAGTACTTC
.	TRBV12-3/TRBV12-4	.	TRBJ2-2	CASSHYRDTGELFF	TGTGCCAGCAGTCACTACAGGGACACCGGGGAGCTGTTTTTT
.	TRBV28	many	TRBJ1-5	CAVRAGSGNQPQHF	TGTGCCGTCCGGGCAGGGTCGGGCAATCAGCCCCAGCATTTT
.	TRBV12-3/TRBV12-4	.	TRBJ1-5	CASSPGAAGDQPQHF	TGTGCCAGCAGTCCGGGAGCGGCGGGAGATCAGCCCCAGCATTTT